This TCR beta chain emerged from a study of T-cell memory formation after mild COVID-19 (dated by TCRdb to about 2021). About the investigation overall: TCR sequence clusters from the two donors were largely donor specific. T-cell clones expanding and contracting after mild COVID-19 in a couple of donors were tracked by longitudinal TCRalpha and TCRbeta repertoire sequencing. Two young, previously healthy adult volunteers made up the cohort, one male and one female.

On the study overall, not on this receptor specifically: From day 15 to 85, contracting clones showed balanced CD4/CD8 phenotypes, whereas a second wave of clones that expanded from day 15 to 37 leaned towards CD4+. Only a couple of mild cases were covered by the study, and larger cohorts that include severe cases with pre-infection samples were considered necessary. Contracting CD4+ clones turned up mainly in the CM and EM memory subsets, whereas EMRA was where CD8+ clones were enriched. SARS-CoV-2 specificity of the second-wave clones peaking on day 37 was not confirmed. The detection of some responding clones in pre-infection memory suggests that pre-existing cross-reactive memory T cells joined the SARS-CoV-2 response.

TCRdb records Illumina NovaSeq 6000 as the sequencer. cDNA libraries for TCRalpha and TCRbeta were prepared by 5'RACE using constant-segment primers, with sample barcodes and unique molecular identifiers added. Trizol reagent was used to extract RNA from every sample. Library amplification was performed in two PCR steps, and a second sample barcode and Illumina TruSeq adapters were introduced in the second step. The libraries were sequenced on an Illumina NovaSeq using 2 x 150 bp paired-end reads. The authors' analysis ran thus. The reads were demultiplexed and collapsed into UMI-guided consensus sequences using migec v1.2.7. Using mixcr v2.1.11, the UMI consensuses were aligned to TRA and TRB V and J templates and assembled into clonotypes. A clonotype was counted as expanded or contracted only when both edgeR and NoisET called the clonotype significant, with the noise models trained on biological replicates. For edgeR calls, the cutoffs were a false discovery rate-adjusted p below 0.01 and a log2 fold-change threshold of 1. As an exploratory analysis of dynamics, PCA with hierarchical clustering was applied to max-normalized trajectories of the 1000 most abundant clonotypes. Separately sequenced CD4+ and CD8+ repertoires were used to assign a CD4 or CD8 phenotype to each responding clone. TCRdb itself trimmed the public reads at Q25 with fastp, ran MiXCR and retained productive beta chains. When rows share a CDR3 protein, they turn into one entry using the most common DNA and genes. V and J calls and clone size were set by TCRdb, not the authors. Here the sample has 250,000 to 300,000 distinct CDR3 sequences; 15% to 20% occur a single time. The ten largest clones represent 20% to 25% of the sample.

This clonotype was seen a few times. There is no known antigen for this receptor. Base qualities were left out, and no much larger clone turns up one base away. The germline V gene specifies MDHEN as CDR1 and SYDVKM as CDR2. Taken from cysteine to phenylalanine, the CDR3 has 15 residues. Only CDR3 DNA is held: 45 bases, read in frame from base 1. V lost 6 bases and J lost 6 bases, and the count of bases not matched to a germline gene is 10. PBMCs were isolated by Ficoll-Paque density gradient centrifugation. Sequencing was carried out using PBMCs or a T cell subset sorted from them (not recorded which). This TCR was recovered from a man younger than 35 who had mild COVID-19 (a few samples of this study predate the infection). The sample titles of this study are shuffled in the database, so cell type and time point are left out; the donor was told from shared clones. The V gene is TRBV28 and the J gene is TRBJ1-2; TRBD1 fits 10 bases in the junction. For the CDR3, the sequence is CASSSGTGVRDGYTF. The sequenced DNA is TGTGCCAGCAGCTCCGGGACAGGGGTGAGGGATGGCTACACCTTC.